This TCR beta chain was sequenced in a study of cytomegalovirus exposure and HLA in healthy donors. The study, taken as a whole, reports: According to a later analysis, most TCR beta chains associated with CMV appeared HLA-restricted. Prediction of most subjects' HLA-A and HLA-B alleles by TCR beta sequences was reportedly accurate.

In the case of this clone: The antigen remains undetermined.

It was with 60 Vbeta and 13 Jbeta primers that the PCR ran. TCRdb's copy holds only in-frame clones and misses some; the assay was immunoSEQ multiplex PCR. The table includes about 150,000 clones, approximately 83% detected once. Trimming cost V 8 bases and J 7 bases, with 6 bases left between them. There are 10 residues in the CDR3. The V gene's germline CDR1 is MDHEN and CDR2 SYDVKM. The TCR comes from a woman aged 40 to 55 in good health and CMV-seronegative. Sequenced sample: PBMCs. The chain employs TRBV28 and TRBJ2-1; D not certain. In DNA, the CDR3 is TGTGCCAGCGAGCGTAATGAGCAGTTCTTC. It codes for CASERNEQFF.